The sequence of this T cell receptor (beta chain) was determined in a study of OX40 agonist ivuxolimab in advanced cancers. The study's findings and limits: Blood T cells, both CD4+ and CD8+, expanded clonally by week 6 at 0.1 to 3.0 mg/kg.

The protocol was immunoSEQ multiplex PCR, while the TCRdb copy is restricted to in-frame clones and leaves out a portion. The sample includes about 21,000 clones, about 85% of them seen just once. Deletions cut 0 bases from V and 7 bases from J, with 10 bases between. The length of the CDR3 is 13 residues. CDR1 is MNHEY, CDR2 SMNVEV, per germline (reference sequence). Notes on this clone: What it binds is not known.

This TCR derives from an adult with an advanced solid tumor such as melanoma, head and neck, liver or kidney cancer. The chain is built from TRBV27 and TRBJ2-7; tentatively, D is TRBD1 or TRBD2 (5 bases each). The sample in question was CD4+ or CD8+ T cells sorted from blood, obtained in a trial of the OX40 agonist ivuxolimab. The CDR3 region is CASSLSRGREQYF. The CDR3 DNA reads TGTGCCAGCAGTTTATCGAGGGGAAGGGAGCAGTACTTC.